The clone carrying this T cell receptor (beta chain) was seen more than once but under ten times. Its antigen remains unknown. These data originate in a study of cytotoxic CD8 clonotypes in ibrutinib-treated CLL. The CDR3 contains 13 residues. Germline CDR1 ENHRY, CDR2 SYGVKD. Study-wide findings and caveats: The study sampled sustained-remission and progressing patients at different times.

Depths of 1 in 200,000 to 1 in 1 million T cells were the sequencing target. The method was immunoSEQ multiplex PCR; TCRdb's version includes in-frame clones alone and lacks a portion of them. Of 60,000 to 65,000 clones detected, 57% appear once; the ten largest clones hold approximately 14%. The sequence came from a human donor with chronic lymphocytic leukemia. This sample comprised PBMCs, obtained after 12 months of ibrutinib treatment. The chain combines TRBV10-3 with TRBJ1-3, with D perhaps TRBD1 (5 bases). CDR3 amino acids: CVSETENGNTIYF. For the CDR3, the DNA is TGTGTATCCGAGACAGAGAATGGAAACACCATATATTTT.